This T cell receptor (beta chain) comes out of a study of blood T cell repertoires in COVID-19. Study members were between about 18 and 95 years old and lived in 24 US regions. Assay: immunoSEQ multiplex PCR; the TCRdb copy retains only in-frame clones and omits some. The profile shows 450,000 to 600,000 clones, about nine tenths of them singletons. Germline V gene sequence: CDR1 SGHRS, CDR2 YFSETQ. Unmatched junction bases numbered 6, after V lost 4 bases and J lost 3 bases. The CDR3 totals 15 residues. This chain links TRBV5-1 with TRBJ2-7, with 11 positions matching TRBD2. This TCR came from a woman aged 18-29 years who had recovered from COVID-19. Sequencing used PBMCs or T cells enriched from blood (not recorded which). This CDR3 reads CASSREGLAVYEQYF. The CDR3 coding sequence is TGCGCCAGCAGCAGAGAGGGACTAGCGGTCTACGAGCAGTACTTC.